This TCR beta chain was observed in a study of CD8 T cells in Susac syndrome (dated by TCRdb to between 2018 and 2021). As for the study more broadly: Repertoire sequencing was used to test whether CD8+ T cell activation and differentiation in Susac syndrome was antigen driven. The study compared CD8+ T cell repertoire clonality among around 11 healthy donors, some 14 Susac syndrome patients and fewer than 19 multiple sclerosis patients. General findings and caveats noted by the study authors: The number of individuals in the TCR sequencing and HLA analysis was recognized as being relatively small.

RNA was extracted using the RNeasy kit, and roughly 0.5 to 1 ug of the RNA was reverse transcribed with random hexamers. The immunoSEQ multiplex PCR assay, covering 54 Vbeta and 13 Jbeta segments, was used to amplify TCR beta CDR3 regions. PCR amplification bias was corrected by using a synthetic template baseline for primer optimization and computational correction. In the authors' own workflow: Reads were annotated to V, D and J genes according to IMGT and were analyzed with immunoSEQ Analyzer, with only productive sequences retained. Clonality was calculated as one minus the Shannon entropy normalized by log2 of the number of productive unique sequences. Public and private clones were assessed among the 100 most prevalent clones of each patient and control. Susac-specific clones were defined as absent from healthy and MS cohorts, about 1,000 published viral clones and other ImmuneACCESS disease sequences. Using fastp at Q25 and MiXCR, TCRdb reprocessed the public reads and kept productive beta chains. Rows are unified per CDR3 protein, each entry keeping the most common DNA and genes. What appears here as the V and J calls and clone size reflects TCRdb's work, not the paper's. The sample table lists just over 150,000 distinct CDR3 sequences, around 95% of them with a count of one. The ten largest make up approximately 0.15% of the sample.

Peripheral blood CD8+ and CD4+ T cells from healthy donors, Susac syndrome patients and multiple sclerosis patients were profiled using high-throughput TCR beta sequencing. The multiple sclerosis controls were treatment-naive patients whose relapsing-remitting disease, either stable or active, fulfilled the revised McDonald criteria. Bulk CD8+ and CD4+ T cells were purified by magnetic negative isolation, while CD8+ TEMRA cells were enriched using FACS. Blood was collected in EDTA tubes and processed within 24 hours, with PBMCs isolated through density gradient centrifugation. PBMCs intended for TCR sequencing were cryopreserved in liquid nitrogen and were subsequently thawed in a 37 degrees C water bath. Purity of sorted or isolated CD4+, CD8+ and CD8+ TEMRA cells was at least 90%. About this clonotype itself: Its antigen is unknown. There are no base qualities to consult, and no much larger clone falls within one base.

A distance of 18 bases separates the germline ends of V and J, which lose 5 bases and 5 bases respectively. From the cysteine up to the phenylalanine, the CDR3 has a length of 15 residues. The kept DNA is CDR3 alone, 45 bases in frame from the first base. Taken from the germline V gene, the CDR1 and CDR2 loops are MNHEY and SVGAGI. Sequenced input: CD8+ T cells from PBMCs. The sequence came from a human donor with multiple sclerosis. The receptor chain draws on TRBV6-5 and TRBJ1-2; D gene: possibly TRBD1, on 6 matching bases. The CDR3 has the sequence CASSPGVTSLYGYTF. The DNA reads TGTGCCAGCAGTCCAGGGGTAACGAGTTTATATGGCTACACCTTC.